This is a list of T cell receptor beta chains from one sample in a study of chemoradiotherapy in HPV16-positive cancers. The table came from immunoSEQ multiplex PCR; TCRdb's copy has only in-frame clones and leaves some out. The data hold around 33,000 clones, with approximately 90% observed a single time. Source: blood, taken from a patient who underwent chemoradiotherapy. The receptor source for this set is a human donor with HPV-associated anogenital cancer. CDR3s leave out the opening cysteine and the closing phenylalanine or tryptophan.

v_gene: TRBV5-4
j_gene: TRBJ1-6
CDR3aa: ASSLDRYSPLH

v_gene: TRBV5-4
j_gene: TRBJ1-4
CDR3aa: ASSLGFASSEKLF

v_gene: TRBV28
j_gene: TRBJ2-3
CDR3aa: ASGAGDTDTQY

v_gene: TRBV7-7
j_gene: TRBJ2-3
CDR3aa: ASSLAITDTQY

v_gene: TRBV7-9
j_gene: TRBJ2-5
CDR3aa: ASSSLDRSSRAEY

v_gene: TRBV7-9
j_gene: TRBJ2-3
CDR3aa: ASSSSGGESTDTQY

v_gene: TRBV13
j_gene: TRBJ2-1
CDR3aa: ASSLAVGPGGEQF

v_gene: TRBV7-9
j_gene: TRBJ1-1
CDR3aa: ASSYVGVGNTEAF

v_gene: TRBV10-3
j_gene: TRBJ1-1
CDR3aa: AIRDGLGTEAF

v_gene: TRBV11-3
j_gene: TRBJ1-1
CDR3aa: ASIKLGTGGAGEAF

v_gene: TRBV6-5
j_gene: TRBJ1-1
CDR3aa: ASRRGAGKTEAF

v_gene: TRBV7-9
j_gene: TRBJ2-7
CDR3aa: ASSLAGSSRH

v_gene: TRBV30
j_gene: TRBJ1-3
CDR3aa: AWTRLISGNTIY

v_gene: TRBV4-1
j_gene: TRBJ2-1
CDR3aa: ASSQEEGRYNEQF

v_gene: TRBV7-2
j_gene: TRBJ2-1
CDR3aa: ASSLEGGAWF

v_gene: TRBV5-1
j_gene: TRBJ2-3
CDR3aa: ASSDGTHLTDTQY

v_gene: TRBV2
j_gene: TRBJ2-5
CDR3aa: ASSRDMGRQQLQETQY

v_gene: TRBV7-2
j_gene: TRBJ2-1
CDR3aa: ASSHLRLAGGGNEQF

v_gene: TRBV2
j_gene: TRBJ2-2
CDR3aa: ASRPRTGATGELF

v_gene: TRBV5-1
j_gene: TRBJ1-2
CDR3aa: ASSLEAGRAGYT

v_gene: TRBV5-4
j_gene: TRBJ1-2
CDR3aa: ASSLVQGSGYT

v_gene: TRBV7-9
j_gene: TRBJ2-7
CDR3aa: ASSLFPGREQY

v_gene: TRBV14
j_gene: TRBJ2-7
CDR3aa: ASSQAGRGLWQY

v_gene: TRBV19
j_gene: TRBJ1-2
CDR3aa: ASSTTGTDGYT

v_gene: TRBV19
j_gene: TRBJ2-3
CDR3aa: ASSLQGPDTQY

v_gene: TRBV9
j_gene: TRBJ1-2
CDR3aa: ASSVGRVGYGYT